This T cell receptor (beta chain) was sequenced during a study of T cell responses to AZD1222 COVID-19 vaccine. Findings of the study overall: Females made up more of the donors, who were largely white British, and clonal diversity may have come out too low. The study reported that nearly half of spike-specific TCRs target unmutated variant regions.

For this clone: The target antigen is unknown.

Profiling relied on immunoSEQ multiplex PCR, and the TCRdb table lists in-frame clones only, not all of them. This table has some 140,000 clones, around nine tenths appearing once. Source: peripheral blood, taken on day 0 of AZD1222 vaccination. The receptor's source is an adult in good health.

This CDR3 reads CAWSPPGTGGKLFF. The CDR3 nucleotides are TGTGCCTGGAGTCCCCCCGGGACGGGGGGAAAACTGTTTTTT. The chain joins TRBV30 to TRBJ1-4, with D perhaps matching TRBD1 (5 bases). The germline gives CDR1 GTSNPN, CDR2 SVGIG (reference sequence). With 2 bases removed from V and 10 bases from J, the gap between germline ends came to 17 bases. This CDR3 has 14 amino acids.